Described below is a single T cell receptor beta chain sequence and its context. The data belong to a study of T cells expressing NK-cell markers. As the method of synthesis, 5'RACE template switching with UMIs yielded TCR beta cDNA. After re-calling the 5' RACE reads, TCRdb lists one entry per CDR3 protein, DNA absent. The listing records around 280,000 distinct CDR3 sequences. The TCR was taken from a man between 18 and 29 years old in good health. The sequenced sample consisted of blood T cells: a sorted CD56 or NKG2C T cell subset, CD4+ or CD8+ T cells, or bulk PBMC T cells (not recorded which).

The CDR3 is CASSPSAHDKNIQYF. This chain uses TRBV28 with TRBJ2-4; the TRBD2 assignment by TCRdb is unverifiable without DNA. CDR3 length equals 15 residues. The germline V gene has CDR1 MDHEN and CDR2 SYDVKM. Full variable domain (rest looked up from reference TRBV28 and TRBJ2-4): DVKVTQSSRYLVKRTGEKVFLECVQDMDHENMFWYRQDPGLGLRLIYFSYDVKMKEKGDIPEGYSVSREKKERFSLILESASTNQTSMYLCASSPSAHDKNIQYFGAGTRLSVL.